These 17 T cell receptor beta chains came from one sample sequenced in a study of cytomegalovirus exposure and HLA in healthy donors. The primer mix had 60 Vbeta and 13 Jbeta primers. Using immunoSEQ multiplex PCR, the repertoire was profiled, and TCRdb retains in-frame clones only, with some absent. Of over 100,000 clones listed, 55% to 75% are singletons. Material: PBMCs. All receptors come from a man aged 30-40 years in good health and CMV-seropositive.

The chain combines TRBV28 with TRBJ1-1; tentative D call: TRBD1 (5 bases). The V end lost 8 bases, the J end lost 7 bases, and 20 bases lay between the germline ends. There are 14 residues in the CDR3. Germline CDR1 MDHEN, CDR2 SYDVKM. CDR3 nucleotides: TGTGCCAGCTGTGGTGTGGCAGGGAACTATGAAGCTTTCTTT. Translated, it gives CASCGVAGNYEAFF.

This chain joins TRBV29-1 and TRBJ2-4; 7 bases are shared with TRBD1. V lost 6 bases, J lost 3 bases, and 11 bases stayed unmatched. CDR1 SQVTM and CDR2 ANQGSEA come from the germline V gene. The CDR3 covers 15 residues. The CDR3 nucleotides are TGCAGCGTAGTGTCTCCGGGACAGTACAAAAACATTCAGTACTTC. This sequence encodes CSVVSPGQYKNIQYF.

The chain employs TRBV6-1 and TRBJ2-7; 11 bases are a match to TRBD1. The trim removed 2 bases at V and 4 bases at J, leaving 4 bases unmatched. Germline assignment: CDR1 MNHNS and CDR2 SASEGT. The CDR3 is 15 amino acids. The CDR3 coding sequence is TGTGCCAGCAGTGAACAGGACAGGGGGCTATACGAGCAGTACGTC. Its translation is CASSEQDRGLYEQYV.

This chain uses TRBV29-1 with TRBJ2-1, with TRBD2 matching over 10 bases. Trimming at V came to 0 bases and at J to 7 bases, leaving 12 bases not matched to a gene. Germline CDR1 and CDR2: SQVTM and ANQGSEA. The CDR3 has 17 residues. The CDR3 spells CSVEDLLAGGLLNEQFF. CDR3 coding DNA: TGCAGCGTTGAAGATCTATTAGCGGGGGGTCTTCTTAATGAGCAGTTCTTC.

This sequence joins TRBV15 and TRBJ1-2; 9 nucleotides line up with TRBD1. The ends lost 5 bases at V and 11 bases at J; junction bases unmatched: 12. Germline CDR1 is LNHNV and CDR2 is YYDKDF (reference sequence). CDR3 length: 14 amino acids. The CDR3 is CATSRREQGADYTF. The CDR3 DNA is TGTGCCACCAGCCGGAGGGAACAGGGGGCGGATTACACCTTC.

This chain joins TRBV4-1 and TRBJ2-1; unclear D gene. CDR1 is MGHRA, CDR2 YSYEKL, per germline. The V gene lost 4 bases and the J gene lost 2 bases, with 15 bases spanning the gap. The CDR3 totals 16 residues. CDR3 region: CASSPSVSLAYNEQFF. The CDR3 nucleotides read TGCGCCAGCAGCCCCTCAGTGTCTCTAGCCTACAATGAGCAGTTCTTC.

This chain joins TRBV28 and TRBJ2-3; possible D gene TRBD1, 5 bases. The CDR3 extends over 14 amino acids. V was trimmed by 3 bases and J by 4 bases, leaving 11 bases between them. Looked up from germline, CDR1 is MDHEN and CDR2 is SYDVKM. CDR3 region: CASSLGQGPDTQYF. CDR3 nucleotide sequence: TGTGCCAGCAGTTTGGGGCAGGGCCCAGATACGCAGTATTTT.

This sequence joins TRBV28 and TRBJ1-2, with D maybe TRBD1 (6 bases). Looked up from germline, CDR1 is MDHEN and CDR2 is SYDVKM. CDR3 size: 14 residues. V lost 4 bases, J lost 4 bases, and 13 bases lay in between. CDR3 loop: CASSWGRDFYGYTF. CDR3 DNA: TGTGCCAGCAGTTGGGGGCGCGATTTCTATGGCTACACCTTC.

The chain is built from TRBV27 and TRBJ2-1, with a possible D match to TRBD1 (6 bases). The CDR3 runs 15 residues. Between the trimmed V and J ends, which lost 5 bases and 4 bases, there was a span of 15 bases. CDR1 MNHEY and CDR2 SMNVEV come from the germline V gene (reference sequence). The CDR3 protein is CASSPSGEVYNEQFF. CDR3 coding DNA: TGTGCCAGCAGTCCATCAGGGGAAGTGTACAATGAGCAGTTCTTC.

J is TRBJ1-4 and V is TRBV11-2; D gene uncertain. Trimming shortened V by 5 bases and J by 11 bases, and 12 bases separated the two germline ends. Germline assignment: CDR1 SGHAT and CDR2 FQNNGV. This CDR3 is 12 amino acids long. CDR3 protein: CASSLGGGKLFF. The CDR3 coding sequence is TGTGCCAGCAGCCTCGGAGGTGGGAAACTGTTTTTT.

The V and J genes are TRBV5-1 and TRBJ2-3; D might be TRBD1 (6 bases). V dropped 3 bases and J dropped 0 bases, with 17 bases sitting between them. The germline gives CDR1 SGHRS, CDR2 YFSETQ. CDR3 length equals 17 residues. For the CDR3, the DNA is TGCGCCAGCAGCTCGACTATCATAGGGGGTAGCACAGATACGCAGTATTTT. This sequence encodes CASSSTIIGGSTDTQYF.

The chain joins TRBV4-1 to TRBJ1-2; D remains ambiguous. This CDR3 has 14 residues. V lost 7 bases, J lost 1 base, and 13 bases lay in between. The germline gives CDR1 MGHRA, CDR2 YSYEKL. The CDR3 is CASTEQPYNYGYTF. The CDR3, as DNA: TGCGCCAGCACGGAACAGCCTTATAACTATGGCTACACCTTC.

The chain joins TRBV15 to TRBJ1-6, with TRBD1 matching 7 bases. The CDR3 is made up of 14 amino acids. After removal of 3 bases from V and 14 bases from J, the junction contained 10 bases not matched to a gene. CDR1 is LNHNV and CDR2 is YYDKDF in the germline V gene (reference sequence). As DNA, the CDR3 is TGTGCCACCAGCAGCGCAGGGGGAATTTCGGCCCTCCACTTT. Amino acid sequence: CATSSAGGISALHF.

V gene TRBV6-1 combines with J gene TRBJ1-1; 7 nucleotides agree with TRBD1. V was clipped by 7 bases and J by 8 bases; unmatched bases: 13. Germline V gene lookup returns CDR1 MNHNS and CDR2 SASEGT. There are 14 residues in the CDR3. DNA of the CDR3: TGTGCCAGCACCTCCCCGTTACGGACAGGCGAAGCTTTCTTT. Its protein product is CASTSPLRTGEAFF.

V gene TRBV11-2 combines with J gene TRBJ1-2; 8 nucleotides agree with TRBD1. Germline trimming cut 4 bases from V and 5 bases from J; bases unmatched to any gene: 6. The CDR3 consists of 14 residues. Germline V lookup: CDR1 SGHAT, CDR2 FQNNGV. Here the CDR3 DNA reads TGTGCCAGCAGCTCCGGGACAGGCGATTATGGCTACACCTTC. Protein: CASSSGTGDYGYTF. The full variable domain, rest sourced from reference TRBV11-2 and TRBJ1-2, is EAGVAQSPRYKIIEKRQSVAFWCNPISGHATLYWYQQILGQGPKLLIQFQNNGVVDDSQLPKDRFSAERLKGVDSTLKIQPAKLEDSAVYLCASSSGTGDYGYTFGSGTRLTVV.

V and J are TRBV2 and TRBJ2-3; possibly TRBD2 for D (6 bases). Trimming pared 8 bases from V and 2 bases from J, leaving 14 bases between. CDR3 length: 14 residues. Germline CDR1 and CDR2: SNHLY and FYNNEI. Here the CDR3 DNA reads TGTGCCAGCCCCAGACTAGAGGCCACAGATACGCAGTATTTT. Translating gives CASPRLEATDTQYF.

The sample holds a few counts of this clone. This chain uses TRBV19 with TRBJ1-5; D is uncertain. CDR1 LNHDA and CDR2 SQIVND come from the germline V gene (reference sequence). This CDR3 contains 16 residues. Trimming removed 4 bases at V and 2 bases at J, with 15 bases between. In nucleotides, the CDR3 is TGTGCCAGTAGTACACCCCCCAGGCAGGGCAATCAGCCCCAGCATTTT. Protein sequence: CASSTPPRQGNQPQHF.